Below, one TCR beta chain is given with its context. This same CDR3 is encoded by further DNA sequences in the sample. The sample comes from a study of beta chain features in type 1 diabetes. Trimming took 5 bases from V and 3 from J; bases not matched to a gene: 4. The CDR3 has 16 residues. Germline loops: CDR1 MNHEY, CDR2 SMNVEV (reference sequence). Every bit of the isolated RNA underwent reverse transcription, so sequencing read expressed TCRB transcripts. The protocol was immunoSEQ multiplex PCR, while the TCRdb copy is restricted to in-frame clones and leaves out a portion. The table includes 900,000 or so clones, under 20% detected once.

V usage is TRBV27 and J usage is TRBJ2-1, with TRBD2 matching over 13 bases. Sequencing was done on a sample of naive CD4+ T cells from blood. This TCR derives from a woman in her late teens or twenties in good health. CDR3 sequence: CASSPRLAGGYNEQFF. As DNA, the CDR3 is TGTGCCAGCAGTCCAAGACTAGCGGGGGGCTACAATGAGCAGTTCTTC.